The 19 T cell receptor beta chains below all came from one sample that was sequenced in a study of blood T cell repertoires in COVID-19. Using immunoSEQ multiplex PCR, the repertoire was profiled, and TCRdb retains in-frame clones only, with some absent. The table has over 55,000 clones, approximately 85% seen once. Material for sequencing was peripheral blood. The receptors here all came from a man over 45 with acute or convalescent COVID-19.

V and J are TRBV30 and TRBJ1-5, with D hard to call. Germline assignment: CDR1 GTSNPN and CDR2 SVGIG (reference sequence). The CDR3 has 13 amino acids. V was clipped by 3 bases and J by 5 bases, with 11 bases between them. The CDR3 spells CAWSTRADQPQHF. DNA of the CDR3: TGTGCCTGGAGCACGAGAGCCGATCAGCCCCAGCATTTT.

The V call is TRBV6-5, the J call TRBJ2-3, with D maybe TRBD2 (5 bases). Trimming took off 2 bases at V and 6 bases at J, with 12 bases between the two ends. CDR1 is MNHEY and CDR2 is SVGAGI in the germline V gene. The CDR3 contains 14 residues. This CDR3 reads CASSYGPGDDTQYF. The CDR3 DNA sequence: TGTGCCAGCAGTTACGGCCCCGGGGATGATACGCAGTATTTT.

V gene TRBV24-1 combines with J gene TRBJ2-5; possible D gene TRBD2, 7 bases. Germline V gene lookup returns CDR1 KGHDR and CDR2 SFDVKD. This CDR3 contains 14 residues. The ends were cut back, 3 bases at V and 4 bases at J, with 11 bases in the middle. CDR3: CATSDRGAGETQYF. The CDR3 DNA is TGTGCCACCAGTGATCGGGGGGCAGGAGAGACCCAGTACTTC.

This clone was picked up a small number of times. CDR3: CASSLRPGVQQETQYF. CDR3 DNA: TGCGCCAGCAGCTTGCGGCCAGGGGTCCAACAAGAGACCCAGTACTTC. This chain links TRBV4-1 with TRBJ2-5; D possibly corresponds to TRBD1 (6 bases). The V gene's germline CDR1 is MGHRA and CDR2 YSYEKL. This CDR3 has 16 residues. V lost 5 bases to trimming and J lost 2 bases, with 18 bases between them.

The chain is built from TRBV5-1 and TRBJ2-1; 10 bases are a match to TRBD1. Germline CDR1 and CDR2: SGHRS and YFSETQ. V was clipped by 3 bases and J by 5 bases; unmatched bases: 8. The CDR3 is made up of 16 amino acids. DNA for the CDR3: TGCGCCAGCAGCTCGGGGACAGGGGAAAACGACAATGAGCAGTTCTTC. This sequence encodes CASSSGTGENDNEQFF.

V gene TRBV28 combines with J gene TRBJ1-2, with 7 bases that match TRBD1. Unmatched junction bases numbered 12, after V lost 7 bases and J lost 4 bases. From germline, CDR1 is MDHEN and CDR2 SYDVKM. CDR3 length equals 15 residues. Written as DNA, the CDR3 is TGTGCCAGCAAGAGCGACAGGGCCTATGGCTATGGCTACACCTTC. Amino acid sequence: CASKSDRAYGYGYTF.

The chain has TRBV5-1 and TRBJ2-7; 9 bases match TRBD2. This CDR3 spans 14 amino acids. V lost 5 bases to trimming and J lost 2 bases; unmatched junction nucleotides: 5. CDR1 is SGHRS, CDR2 YFSETQ, per germline. The CDR3: CASRRTSDTYEQYF. Here the CDR3 DNA reads TGCGCCAGCAGAAGGACTAGCGACACCTACGAGCAGTACTTC.

The V call is TRBV2, the J call TRBJ2-3; perhaps TRBD2 as D (6 bases). The CDR3 totals 16 residues. Trimming left V 10 bases short and J 0 bases short, with 20 bases between. Germline V gene data show CDR1 as SNHLY and CDR2 as FYNNEI. The CDR3 DNA is TGTGCCAACACCCGGGACTCTAATCCTAGCACAGATACGCAGTATTTT. It encodes CANTRDSNPSTDTQYF.

This chain links TRBV7-9 with TRBJ2-2, with 11 bases lining up with TRBD1. With V trimmed by 7 bases and J by 5 bases, 6 bases remained unmatched. The germline gives CDR1 SEHNR, CDR2 FQNEAQ (reference sequence). The CDR3 runs to 15 residues. CDR3 sequence (DNA): TGTGCCAGCACCCGGGGGACAGGGGGGACCGGGGAGCTGTTTTTT. It codes for CASTRGTGGTGELFF.

Turning to this clone: The junction differs from germline at one of its ends, possibly a read error. The chain joins TRBV19 to TRBJ1-1; 7 bases agree with TRBD1. In germline, CDR1 is LNHDA, CDR2 SQIVND (reference sequence). The CDR3 has 13 amino acids. In DNA form, the CDR3 reads TGTGCCAGTAGCATAGGGGGCGGCACTGAAGCTTTCTTT. Protein: CASSIGGGTEAFF.

J is TRBJ2-7 and V is TRBV2; D ambiguous. V gave up 3 bases and J gave up 1 base, with 16 bases separating them. The germline CDR1 and CDR2 sequences are SNHLY and FYNNEI. CDR3 size: 16 residues. The CDR3 DNA reads as TGTGCCAGCAGTGAGTTTGTTACATCCGATTCCTACGAGCAGTACTTC. It translates to CASSEFVTSDSYEQYF.

The chain employs TRBV30 and TRBJ2-5; 9 nucleotides align to TRBD2. The germline V gene has CDR1 GTSNPN and CDR2 SVGIG (reference sequence). V lost 5 bases, J lost 5 bases, and 3 bases stayed unmatched. The CDR3 is made up of 12 amino acids. The CDR3 is CAWGTSRETQYF. The CDR3 DNA reads as TGTGCCTGGGGGACTAGCCGTGAGACCCAGTACTTC.

The chain uses TRBV6-5 and TRBJ1-2, with TRBD1 matching over 7 bases. Germline V CDR1 and CDR2: MNHEY, SVGAGI. The CDR3 runs 15 residues. With 2 bases clipped from V and 0 bases from J, the junction kept 3 bases outside the gene matches. CDR3 in amino acids: CASSYGTVPNYGYTF. For the CDR3, the DNA is TGTGCCAGCAGTTACGGGACAGTGCCTAACTATGGCTACACCTTC.

The rearrangement links TRBV12-3 or TRBV12-4 to TRBJ2-6; possible D gene TRBD1, 5 bases. The CDR3 sequence is 13 residues long. V was trimmed by 9 bases and J by 2 bases, leaving 8 bases between them. CDR3 bases: TGTGCCAGTCAAGGGGCTGGGGCCAACGTCCTGACTTTC. This translates into CASQGAGANVLTF.

This rearrangement joins TRBV19 to TRBJ2-5, with D hard to call. The CDR3 is made up of 14 amino acids. V was pared by 4 bases and J by 2 bases, with 11 bases between. Germline V gene data show CDR1 as LNHDA and CDR2 as SQIVND (reference sequence). The CDR3 loop is CASSTREKQETQYF. CDR3 coding DNA: TGTGCCAGTAGTACCCGAGAAAAGCAAGAGACCCAGTACTTC.

The CDR3 region has the DNA TGTGCCAGCAGCTCCCGCACCGGGGAGCTGTTTTTT. It specifies CASSSRTGELFF. V usage is TRBV11-3 and J usage is TRBJ2-2; D is unclear. V lost 4 bases and J 4 bases, leaving 4 bases between the germline ends. The CDR3 consists of 12 residues. Germline-derived CDR1 and CDR2 are SGHNT and YENEEA.

V gene TRBV10-3 combines with J gene TRBJ2-7, with TRBD1 matching 11 bases. There are 17 residues in the CDR3. Trimming took 3 bases from V and 2 from J; bases not matched to a gene: 9. The V gene's germline CDR1 is ENHRY and CDR2 SYGVKD. The DNA of the CDR3 is TGTGCCATCAGTGATACCAGGGACAGGGGGGCAACCTACGAGCAGTACGTC. It encodes CAISDTRDRGATYEQYV.

There are a few counts of this clone. The chain is built from TRBV5-4 and TRBJ2-7; D is perhaps TRBD1 (5 bases). V was trimmed by 6 bases and J by 7 bases, leaving 17 bases between them. The germline CDR1 and CDR2 sequences are SGHNT and YYREEE (reference sequence). The CDR3 loop spans 13 amino acids. The CDR3 reads CASIMDNVGEQYF. The CDR3 DNA reads TGTGCCAGCATCATGGACAATGTTGGGGAGCAGTACTTC.

The genes are TRBV27 and TRBJ2-1; D unresolved. CDR1 and CDR2 (germline): MNHEY, SMNVEV (reference sequence). CDR3 length: 15 amino acids. V lost 3 bases to trimming and J lost 5 bases, with 14 bases between them. The CDR3 loop is CASSFLSSVNNEQFF. The CDR3 DNA is TGTGCCAGCAGTTTCCTCTCCTCGGTGAACAATGAGCAGTTCTTC.